This TCR beta chain was recorded in a study of blood T cell repertoires in COVID-19. Study-level information: Nucleic acid was either cDNA or gDNA, and it came from T cells, B-cell-depleted T cells, or PBMCs.

In the authors' workflow: Estimates of nucleated cell counts were drawn from the amplification of reference gene primers. Method: immunoSEQ multiplex PCR; TCRdb's copy keeps in-frame clones and lacks some. V and J calls and clone size are as listed in that table; D and trimming were resolved from the DNA. The data show 40,000 or so clones, about 77% seen once. Germline V gene sequence: CDR1 MDHEN, CDR2 SYDVKM. Trimming removed 9 bases from V and 2 bases from J; junction bases left unmatched: 16. This CDR3 has 17 residues. The sequencing input was peripheral blood. The gene calls are TRBV28 and TRBJ1-5; 7 bases are a match to TRBD1. The source of this sequence is a woman in her seventies with acute or convalescent COVID-19. CDR3 sequence: CASIGTVVLSGNQPQHF. In DNA, the CDR3 is TGTGCCAGTATAGGGACAGTCGTCCTTTCCGGCAATCAGCCCCAGCATTTT.